A single sample is the source of the 26 T cell receptor beta chains below, sequenced in a study of T cell responses to AZD1222 COVID-19 vaccine. Sequenced by immunoSEQ multiplex PCR; TCRdb stores in-frame clones only, minus some. Seen here are 110,000 to 150,000 clones, more than 75% observed once, and the top ten hold approximately 3%. Sequences were derived from peripheral blood, sampled 28 days after the second AZD1222 dose. The receptors come from an adult who received the AZD1222 COVID-19 vaccine.

The chain has TRBV5-6 and TRBJ1-1; no clear D gene. V was clipped by 0 bases and J by 1 base, with 4 bases between them. There are 13 residues in the CDR3. The germline gives CDR1 SGHDT, CDR2 YYEEEE. The CDR3: CASSLGPNTEAFF. As DNA, the CDR3 is TGTGCCAGCAGCTTGGGTCCGAACACTGAAGCTTTCTTT.

As to this clone: The same CDR3 is also encoded by other DNA sequences in this sample. The rearrangement links TRBV3-1 (or the pseudogene TRBV3-2) to TRBJ1-3; no clear D. The V gene's germline CDR1 is LGHDT and CDR2 YNNKEL (reference sequence). This CDR3 contains 13 residues. V dropped 3 bases and J dropped 0 bases, with 3 bases sitting between them. CDR3 DNA sequence: TGTGCCAGCAGCCACCGCTCTGGAAACACCATATATTTT. It codes for CASSHRSGNTIYF.

This clone came up once. The rearrangement links TRBV7-2 to TRBJ1-6, with 7 bases that match TRBD1. V gave up 0 bases and J gave up 7 bases; unmatched junction bases: 3. CDR1 SGHTA and CDR2 FQGNSA come from the germline V gene. This CDR3 is built from 15 residues. CDR3 nucleotide sequence: TGTGCCAGCAGCTTAGCGCTGACAGGGAATTCACCCCTCCACTTT. It codes for CASSLALTGNSPLHF.

V and J are TRBV3-1 (or the pseudogene TRBV3-2) and TRBJ2-7; perhaps TRBD1 as D (5 bases). Trimming took off 2 bases at V and 2 bases at J, with 13 bases between the two ends. Per the germline V gene, CDR1 is LGHDT and CDR2 is YNNKEL (reference sequence). This CDR3 contains 15 residues. The CDR3 region has the DNA TGTGCCAGCAGCCAAAAACTCGACAGCCCCTACGAGCAGTACTTC. Its protein is CASSQKLDSPYEQYF.

The rearrangement joins TRBV30 to TRBJ2-7, with D possibly TRBD1 on 5 matching bases. Looked up from germline, CDR1 is GTSNPN and CDR2 is SVGIG (reference sequence). The V end was cut by 2 bases, the J end by 3 bases, with 14 bases between. The CDR3 runs 14 residues. Here the CDR3 reads CAWSLAPQGYEQYF. The CDR3 coding sequence is TGTGCCTGGAGTTTGGCCCCCCAGGGCTACGAGCAGTACTTC. Supplemented by reference TRBV30 and TRBJ2-7, the full variable domain reads SQTIHQWPATLVQPVGSPLSLECTVEGTSNPNLYWYRQAAGRGLQLLFYSVGIGQISSEVPQNLSASRPQDRQFILSSKKLLLSDSGFYLCAWSLAPQGYEQYFGPGTRLTVT.

CDR3 bases: TGTGCCAGCAGCCTCGGACAGAACACTGAAGCTTTCTTT. Amino acids: CASSLGQNTEAFF. This chain uses TRBV9 with TRBJ1-1; D perhaps matches TRBD1 (5 bases). The V gene's germline CDR1 is SGDLS and CDR2 YYNGEE. This CDR3 has 13 amino acids. V gave up 4 bases and J gave up 1 base, with 8 bases separating them.

V usage is TRBV24-1 and J usage is TRBJ2-4, with 10 nucleotides matching TRBD1. This CDR3 is built from 15 residues. Germline V CDR1 and CDR2: KGHDR, SFDVKD. The J segment lost 8 bases and the V segment lost 6 bases, leaving 9 bases of the junction unmatched. CDR3 region: CATSPGQGPEDIQYF. The CDR3, as DNA: TGTGCCACCAGTCCGGGACAGGGGCCCGAAGACATTCAGTACTTC.

The chain links TRBV28 to TRBJ1-2; D is ambiguous. This CDR3 region has 14 residues. In germline, CDR1 is MDHEN, CDR2 SYDVKM. V shed 6 bases and J shed 6 bases, with 17 bases lying between them. As DNA, the CDR3 is TGTGCCAGCAGCATGGGGTTAGGGTGGGATGGCTACACCTTC. As protein: CASSMGLGWDGYTF.

This sequence joins TRBV2 and TRBJ2-2; 11 nucleotides line up with TRBD2. This CDR3 contains 16 residues. V was clipped by 4 bases and J by 2 bases; unmatched bases: 3. Germline loops: CDR1 SNHLY, CDR2 FYNNEI. The CDR3 DNA reads TGTGCCAGCAGTGCAACTAGCGGGGGTAACACCGGGGAGCTGTTTTTT. It specifies CASSATSGGNTGELFF.

The chain uses TRBV7-2 and TRBJ1-4, with D perhaps matching TRBD1 (5 bases). CDR3 length equals 15 residues. Trimming removed 3 bases at V and 14 bases at J, with 22 bases between. Germline V lookup: CDR1 SGHTA, CDR2 FQGNSA. CDR3 region: CASSFGRGYYERLFF. The CDR3 nucleotides are TGTGCCAGCAGCTTCGGCCGGGGCTACTACGAGAGGCTGTTTTTT. The full variable domain, completed using reference TRBV7-2 and TRBJ1-4, is GAGVSQSPSNKVTEKGKDVELRCDPISGHTALYWYRQSLGQGLEFLIYFQGNSAPDKSGLPSDRFSAERTGGSVSTLTIQRTQQEDSAVYLCASSFGRGYYERLFFGSGTQLSVL.

This clone has only one observation. The chain joins TRBV19 to TRBJ2-7; no clear D gene. CDR3 length: 13 amino acids. The germline V gene encodes CDR1 LNHDA and CDR2 SQIVND (reference sequence). Trimming pared 3 bases from V and 2 bases from J, leaving 8 bases between. The CDR3 here is CASSIALAYEQYF. The CDR3 DNA reads TGTGCCAGTAGTATCGCTCTAGCCTACGAGCAGTACTTC.

V usage is TRBV6-1 and J usage is TRBJ1-1, with a weak D call TRBD1 (6 bases). The V end was cut by 2 bases, the J end by 4 bases, with 11 bases between. The germline V gene encodes CDR1 MNHNS and CDR2 SASEGT. The CDR3 runs 14 residues. For the CDR3, the DNA is TGTGCCAGCAGTGAAAGGGGGTGGAGCACTGAAGCTTTCTTT. Amino acid sequence: CASSERGWSTEAFF.

The chain has TRBV27 and TRBJ2-1; tentatively, D is TRBD2 (6 bases). CDR3 length: 15 residues. The germline gives CDR1 MNHEY, CDR2 SMNVEV (reference sequence). Deletions cut 7 bases from V and 0 bases from J, with 13 bases between. The CDR3 DNA follows: TGTGCCAGCACCGCCGGGGGTAGCTCCTACAATGAGCAGTTCTTC. This codes for CASTAGGSSYNEQFF.

This clone has just one count. V gene TRBV18 combines with J gene TRBJ2-3, with 14 bases matching TRBD2. CDR1 is KGHSH, CDR2 LQKENI, per germline. Unmatched junction bases numbered 8, after V lost 3 bases and J lost 6 bases. CDR3 length equals 17 residues. The CDR3 nucleotides are TGTGCCAGCTCACCCGGACTAGCGGGAGGAAGTTCGGATACGCAGTATTTT. Protein sequence: CASSPGLAGGSSDTQYF.

This chain connects TRBV19 to TRBJ2-2; D is ambiguous. The CDR3 consists of 13 residues. Per germline, CDR1 LNHDA and CDR2 SQIVND (reference sequence). The ends were cut back, 7 bases at V and 1 base at J, with 7 bases in the middle. The CDR3 protein is CASTQRNTGELFF. DNA for the CDR3: TGTGCCAGTACCCAGCGGAACACCGGGGAGCTGTTTTTT.

This clone was seen a single time. This chain links TRBV4-1 with TRBJ1-6; D not certain. The CDR3 loop spans 17 amino acids. Germline loops: CDR1 MGHRA, CDR2 YSYEKL. Between the trimmed V and J ends, which lost 5 bases and 9 bases, there was a span of 23 bases. CDR3 sequence: CASSNTDVPRGFSPLHF. As DNA, the CDR3 is TGCGCCAGCAGCAACACGGACGTCCCAAGAGGGTTTTCACCCCTCCACTTT.

The rearrangement joins TRBV7-8 to TRBJ2-5, with D maybe TRBD1 (5 bases). CDR1 and CDR2 (germline): SGHVS, FQNEAQ. V was pared by 1 base and J by 5 bases, with 14 bases between. This CDR3 has 15 amino acids. The CDR3 protein is CASSLGGDRRETQYF. The CDR3 bases are TGTGCCAGCAGCTTAGGAGGCGACAGACGGGAGACCCAGTACTTC.

This clone was seen once. The chain is built from TRBV7-9 and TRBJ1-5, with no clear D. Trimming removed 1 base at V and 4 bases at J, with 11 bases between. Germline V lookup: CDR1 SEHNR, CDR2 FQNEAQ (reference sequence). The CDR3 is made up of 15 amino acids. As DNA, the CDR3 is TGTGCCAGCAGCTTAGGGCCGGGTGGGAATCAGCCCCAGCATTTT. Encoded protein: CASSLGPGGNQPQHF.

The chain combines TRBV29-1 with TRBJ2-3; 11 positions agree with TRBD1. With 6 bases clipped from V and 5 bases from J, the junction kept 7 bases outside the gene matches. This CDR3 region has 14 residues. The germline V gene has CDR1 SQVTM and CDR2 ANQGSEA. CDR3 coding DNA: TGCAGCGTAGGGACAGGGGGTTCAATAGATACGCAGTATTTT. It is translated as CSVGTGGSIDTQYF.

The J gene is TRBJ2-1, the V gene TRBV11-2, with 14 bases matching TRBD2. CDR3 length: 16 amino acids. From germline, CDR1 is SGHAT and CDR2 FQNNGV. The trim removed 5 bases at V and 9 bases at J, leaving 9 bases unmatched. The chain's CDR3 is CASSPLTSGRAAEQFF. Written as DNA, the CDR3 is TGTGCCAGCAGCCCCCTGACTAGCGGGAGGGCCGCTGAGCAGTTCTTC.

This chain links TRBV7-2 with TRBJ2-1; 9 nucleotides agree with TRBD2. This CDR3 comprises 16 residues. V was clipped by 5 bases and J by 5 bases; unmatched bases: 10. The V gene's germline CDR1 is SGHTA and CDR2 FQGNSA. The DNA of the CDR3 is TGTGCCAGCAGCCCTCGCATGCGGGGGGGGGACAATGAGCAGTTCTTC. It translates to CASSPRMRGGDNEQFF.

This clone occurred a few times. V gene TRBV18 combines with J gene TRBJ2-3; no reliable D call. V gave up 0 bases and J gave up 4 bases, with 5 bases separating them. This CDR3 is built from 13 residues. Germline V gene lookup returns CDR1 KGHSH and CDR2 LQKENI. For the CDR3, the DNA is TGTGCCAGCTCACCACCTCCTCCAGATACGCAGTATTTT. This sequence encodes CASSPPPPDTQYF.

The chain combines TRBV2 with TRBJ1-5; a weak D match, TRBD1 (5 bases). The germline V gene encodes CDR1 SNHLY and CDR2 FYNNEI. This CDR3 contains 15 residues. V lost 4 bases to trimming and J lost 0 bases, with 10 bases between them. CDR3 in DNA: TGTGCCAGCAGTGCGACGACAGTTAGCAATCAGCCCCAGCATTTT. It encodes CASSATTVSNQPQHF.

The chain is built from TRBV27 and TRBJ2-5, with D unclear. This CDR3 is 13 amino acids long. CDR1 and CDR2 (germline): MNHEY, SMNVEV (reference sequence). The V gene lost 6 bases and the J gene lost 1 base, with 9 bases spanning the gap. CDR3: CASSQRVQETQYF. The CDR3 region has the DNA TGTGCCAGCAGCCAAAGGGTCCAAGAGACCCAGTACTTC.

The chain combines TRBV5-5 with TRBJ1-5; D possibly corresponds to TRBD1 (5 bases). This CDR3 comprises 13 residues. Germline V lookup: CDR1 SGHKS, CDR2 YYEKEE (reference sequence). Trimming removed 4 bases at V and 7 bases at J, with 12 bases between. In DNA, the CDR3 is TGTGCCAGCAGCCGACAGTTCGAACAGCCCCAGCATTTT. Encoded protein: CASSRQFEQPQHF.

This clone has just one count. The chain joins TRBV5-1 to TRBJ1-5; tentative D call: TRBD1 (6 bases). V gave up 3 bases and J gave up 6 bases, with 13 bases separating them. Germline-derived CDR1 and CDR2 are SGHRS and YFSETQ. The CDR3 totals 14 residues. The CDR3 sequence is CASSSRGGGQPQHF. The CDR3 region has the DNA TGCGCCAGCAGCTCCCGTGGGGGCGGTCAGCCCCAGCATTTT.